The rows below give T cell receptor beta chains drawn from one sample of a study of T cell responses to AZD1222 COVID-19 vaccine. Produced via immunoSEQ multiplex PCR; TCRdb's table is partial and in-frame only. The table records 95,000 to 150,000 clones, about nine tenths of them present only once. Sequenced material: peripheral blood, taken on day 0 of AZD1222 vaccination. These receptors all come from an adult in good health. The CDR3 runs from the conserved cysteine through the conserved F or W. A D gene is named only where the DNA matches it firmly. A clone size is listed for some rows: how often the clone was seen (once, few, many), or a class if it is expanded.

>TRBV2|TRBJ1-1|.|TRBD1
CASRSGTAMNTEAFF
TGTGCCAGCAGGTCTGGGACAGCCATGAACACTGAAGCTTTCTTT
>TRBV9|TRBJ2-3|.|.
CASSVGTTDTQYF
TGTGCCAGCAGCGTTGGGACCACAGATACGCAGTATTTT
>TRBV19|TRBJ1-2|.|.
CASSMEGLRAYGYTF
TGTGCCAGTAGTATGGAGGGACTAAGGGCCTATGGCTACACCTTC
>TRBV5-6|TRBJ1-2|.|.
CASSWDTANGYTF
TGTGCCAGCAGCTGGGACACGGCCAATGGCTACACCTTC
>TRBV5-1|TRBJ2-1|.|.
CASSLTLYNEQFF
TGCGCCAGCAGCTTAACGCTCTACAATGAGCAGTTCTTC
>TRBV10-3|TRBJ2-7|few|TRBD2
CAISEPIALGLAGRYEQYF
TGTGCCATCAGTGAGCCAATAGCCCTCGGACTAGCGGGGAGGTACGAGCAGTACTTC
>TRBV2|TRBJ1-2|.|.
CASSERPVSANYGYTF
TGTGCCAGCAGTGAAAGGCCAGTCTCAGCTAACTATGGCTACACCTTC
>TRBV5-1|TRBJ1-1|.|.
CASSLKENTEAFF
TGCGCCAGCAGCTTGAAGGAGAACACTGAAGCTTTCTTT
>TRBV6-5|TRBJ1-2|.|TRBD1
CASSYGTGNHYGYTF
TGTGCCAGCAGTTACGGGACAGGGAACCACTATGGCTACACCTTC
>TRBV18|TRBJ1-5|.|.
CASSPGPEPQHF
TGTGCCAGCTCACCAGGTCCAGAGCCCCAGCATTTT
>TRBV19|TRBJ1-1|.|.
CASSIAGRGSTEAFF
TGTGCCAGTAGTATCGCCGGCAGGGGTAGCACTGAAGCTTTCTTT
>TRBV7-2|TRBJ1-2|.|.
CASSHGGHQLSYGYTF
TGTGCCAGCAGCCACGGCGGGCACCAACTTAGCTATGGCTACACCTTC
>TRBV4-3|TRBJ1-2|few|.
CASSQDPSGANYGYTF
TGCGCCAGCAGCCAAGATCCCAGCGGAGCTAACTATGGCTACACCTTC
>TRBV19|TRBJ1-1|.|.
CATGDTEAFF
TGTGCCACCGGAGACACTGAAGCTTTCTTT
>TRBV3-1/TRBV3-2|TRBJ1-4|.|.
CASSQIGGEKLFF
TGTGCCAGCAGCCAAATTGGGGGAGAAAAACTGTTTTTT